This T cell receptor beta chain stems from a study of blood T cell repertoires in COVID-19. Overall study context: Material from acute and convalescent COVID-19 was sourced from the United States, Italy and Spain.

For recovered donors of Cohort 3, there were two negative PCRs, clearance, or symptom resolution. Original methodology: Nucleated cell number was recorded as an estimate derived from reference gene primer amplification. TCRdb keeps only in-frame clones here, not all; method: immunoSEQ multiplex PCR. The DNA was the basis for D and trimming; V, J and clone size are from that table. Among approximately 230,000 clones listed, over 80% were seen once. CDR3 length equals 15 residues. CDR1 is MDHEN, CDR2 SYDVKM, per germline. V lost 2 bases, J lost 9 bases, and 12 bases stayed unmatched. This TCR was recovered from a woman under 30 who had recovered from COVID-19. The sequenced sample was PBMCs or T cells enriched from blood (not recorded which). This chain connects TRBV28 to TRBJ2-7, with 8 bases matching TRBD2. The CDR3 nucleotides are TGTGCCAGCAGTTTAAGCGGGAGTCGACCTAACGTGCAGTACTTC. Its translation is CASSLSGSRPNVQYF.